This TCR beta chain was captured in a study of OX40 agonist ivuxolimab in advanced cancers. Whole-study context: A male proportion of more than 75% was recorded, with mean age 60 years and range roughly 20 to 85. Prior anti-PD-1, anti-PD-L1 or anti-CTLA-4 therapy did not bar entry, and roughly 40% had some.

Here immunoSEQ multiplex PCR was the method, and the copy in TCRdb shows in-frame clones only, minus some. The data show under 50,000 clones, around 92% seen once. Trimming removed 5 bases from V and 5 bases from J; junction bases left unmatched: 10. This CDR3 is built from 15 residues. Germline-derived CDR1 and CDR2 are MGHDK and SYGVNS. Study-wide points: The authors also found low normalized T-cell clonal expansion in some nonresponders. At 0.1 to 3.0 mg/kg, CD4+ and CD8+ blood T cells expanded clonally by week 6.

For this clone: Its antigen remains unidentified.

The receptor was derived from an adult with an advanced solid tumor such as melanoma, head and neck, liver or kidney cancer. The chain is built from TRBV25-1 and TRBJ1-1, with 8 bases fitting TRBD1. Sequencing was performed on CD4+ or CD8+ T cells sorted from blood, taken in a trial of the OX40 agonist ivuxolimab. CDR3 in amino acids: CASSIPRGRKTEAFF. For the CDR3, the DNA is TGTGCCAGCAGTATTCCCAGGGGGCGGAAAACTGAAGCTTTCTTT.